The clone carrying this T cell receptor (beta chain) came up once. These data originate in a study of type 1 and type 2 diabetes patients. Study overall: T cells were magnetically sorted from PBMCs as CD4+ or CD8+ subsets.

PCR was run on genomic DNA. A primer set of 30 forward and 13 reverse primers amplified the CDR3. TCRdb itself ran the multiplex PCR reads through MiXCR, one entry per CDR3 protein. This sample yields 270,000 or so distinct CDR3 sequences, of which around 50% are seen a single time; roughly an eighth belongs to the top ten. This TCR derives from a man between 18 and 29 years old with type 2 diabetes. What was sequenced was peripheral blood mononuclear cells (PBMCs).

CDR3 residues: CAWSGGGDYGYTF. The DNA for the CDR3 is TGTGCCTGGAGCGGAGGGGGCGACTATGGCTACACCTTC. The chain carries TRBV30 and TRBJ1-2; TRBD1 matches at 7 bases. This CDR3 contains 13 residues. Trimming cost V 3 bases and J 3 bases; bases outside gene matches: 4. The germline gives CDR1 GTSNPN, CDR2 SVGIG (reference sequence).